This TCR beta chain appears in the sequencing data of a study of T cell responses to AZD1222 COVID-19 vaccine. Study-level points and caveats: Donor demographics were predominantly white British with a female majority; clonal diversity may be underestimated. Within unmutated variant regions lay the reported targets of nearly half of spike-specific TCRs.

V dropped 4 bases and J dropped 7 bases, with 19 bases sitting between them. CDR1 is LGHDT, CDR2 YNNKEL, per germline (reference sequence). The length of the CDR3 is 15 residues. This clone was detected only a few times. Its antigen is currently unknown. The repertoire was sequenced with immunoSEQ multiplex PCR; TCRdb's copy has only in-frame clones and lacks some. This repertoire shows tens of thousands of clones, around 92% found once; its top ten account for approximately 5.2%. This clonotype was obtained from an adult in good health. V usage is TRBV3-1 (or the pseudogene TRBV3-2) and J usage is TRBJ1-1, with D possibly matching TRBD1 (6 bases). Material: peripheral blood, obtained on day 0 of AZD1222 vaccination. In DNA, the CDR3 is TGTGCCAGCAGCCCGAAACCGGACAGAGCCCATGAAGCTTTCTTT. Residues: CASSPKPDRAHEAFF.